This entry describes one TCR beta chain. Antigen specificity is unknown. The time point: week 11, during vaccination. Each dose of the vaccine consisted of 300 ug of mutant IDH1 20-mer peptide, with topical imiquimod. Donors harbored newly found WHO grade 3 or 4 IDH1-mutant, ATRX-lost astrocytomas. The data belong to a study of a mutant IDH1 vaccine in newly diagnosed glioma. Study-level background: Averaging 40.4 years of age, treated patients were around 62% male and about 38% female. Earlier treatment was radiotherapy, temozolomide, or both, with most getting both.

Sequenced by immunoSEQ multiplex PCR; TCRdb stores in-frame clones only, minus some. The repertoire includes tens of thousands of clones, roughly 80% of them detected once, and approximately 5.9% sits in the top ten. CDR1 SGHDN and CDR2 FVKESK come from the germline V gene. V lost 3 bases, J lost 12 bases, and 9 bases lay in between. The CDR3 has 11 amino acids. The sequenced sample was PBMCs, obtained from a glioma patient whose treatment included an IDH1 peptide vaccine. The sequence derives from a man aged 50 to 59 with glioma. The chain carries TRBV14 and TRBJ2-1, with a weak D call TRBD2 (6 bases). CDR3 sequence (DNA): TGTGCCAGCAGCCATGCGGGACCGCAGTTCTTC. Translated: CASSHAGPQFF.